Presented here are 23 T cell receptor beta chains from one specimen sequenced in a study of blood T cell repertoires in COVID-19 (TCRdb year 2020). The library was prepared using the immunoSEQ multiplex PCR assay. TCRdb mirrors the immuneACCESS table, restricted to in-frame sequences. Some clones are absent from its copies; in checked studies, under half trace to an unresolved V gene, and the reason for the others is unknown. In all, the sample holds roughly 250,000 clones, and 80% to 90% of those were seen once. The top ten clones comprise 3% to 4% of the sample. Material for sequencing was PBMCs or T cells enriched from blood (not recorded which). Receptor source: a woman aged 40 to 50 who had been exposed to COVID-19.

The chain recombines TRBV19 with TRBJ1-4; 10 bases fit TRBD1. The V gene end was trimmed by 6 bases and the J gene end by 7 bases; junction bases not matched to a gene: 5. Germline CDR1 and CDR2: LNHDA and SQIVND (reference sequence). The CDR3 is made up of 14 amino acids. The CDR3 loop reads CASRMTGGSEKLFF. CDR3 coding DNA: TGTGCCAGTAGGATGACAGGGGGCAGTGAAAAACTGTTTTTT. The complete variable domain, with remaining parts taken from reference TRBV19 and TRBJ1-4, reads DGGITQSPKYLFRKEGQNVTLSCEQNLNHDAMYWYRQDPGQGLRLIYYSQIVNDFQKGDIAEGYSVSREKKESFPLTVTSAQKNPTAFYLCASRMTGGSEKLFFGSGTQLSVL.

V gene TRBV2 combines with J gene TRBJ1-2; 10 bases agree with TRBD1. The V segment lost 4 bases and the J segment 3 bases; nucleotides outside the gene matches: 8. CDR1 is SNHLY, CDR2 FYNNEI, per germline. There are 16 residues in the CDR3. The CDR3 region is CASSARDRGEHYGYTF. CDR3 nucleotide sequence: TGTGCCAGCAGTGCCCGGGACAGGGGCGAACACTATGGCTACACCTTC.

V usage is TRBV13 and J usage is TRBJ2-7; weak D call: TRBD2 (5 bases). V was shortened by 2 bases and J by 3 bases, with 5 bases between the two germline ends. The CDR3 length is 12 residues. From germline, CDR1 is PRHDT and CDR2 FYEKMQ (reference sequence). In DNA, the CDR3 is TGTGCCAGCAGCTTACGGGGCTACGAGCAGTACTTC. Translation gives CASSLRGYEQYF.

CDR3 sequence (DNA): TGTGCCAGCAGCTCAACCCTACAGGGGTACTATGGCTACACCTTC. Amino acids: CASSSTLQGYYGYTF. The rearrangement links TRBV7-2 to TRBJ1-2; 7 bases are shared with TRBD1. Germline V lookup: CDR1 SGHTA, CDR2 FQGNSA. The V and J ends lost 4 bases and 3 bases, in that order; junction bases with no gene match: 8. The CDR3 consists of 15 residues.

V and J are TRBV11-2 and TRBJ2-5, with TRBD1 matching 8 bases. CDR1 SGHAT and CDR2 FQNNGV come from the germline V gene. After removal of 5 bases from V and 4 bases from J, the junction contained 12 bases not matched to a gene. The CDR3 is 16 residues long. CDR3 sequence: CASSPPGQAYPETQYF. The DNA of the CDR3 is TGTGCCAGCAGCCCCCCGGGACAGGCATACCCAGAGACCCAGTACTTC.

The chain carries TRBV28 and TRBJ1-1; a possible D gene is TRBD1 (5 bases). Germline V gene data show CDR1 as MDHEN and CDR2 as SYDVKM. This CDR3 spans 15 amino acids. V was clipped by 6 bases and J by 2 bases, with 16 bases between them. The CDR3 bases are TGTGCCAGCAGGTCATCAGGGCTGGGAAACACTGAAGCTTTCTTT. Translating it yields CASRSSGLGNTEAFF.

The CDR3: CASSLGRGFNEQFF. The CDR3 DNA sequence: TGTGCCAGCAGCTTAGGCCGGGGTTTCAATGAGCAGTTCTTC. The chain joins TRBV7-9 to TRBJ2-1; a weak D match, TRBD2 (5 bases). Germline lookup yields CDR1 SEHNR and CDR2 FQNEAQ (reference sequence). The CDR3 spans 14 residues. V dropped 1 base and J dropped 6 bases, with 10 bases sitting between them.

The chain combines TRBV28 with TRBJ1-2, with D possibly TRBD1 on 5 matching bases. This CDR3 spans 13 amino acids. Germline values: CDR1 MDHEN, CDR2 SYDVKM. Trimming left V 7 bases short and J 7 bases short, with 16 bases between. The CDR3 region has the DNA TGTGCCAGCACCCCGGGGACTATAGGTGGCTACACCTTC. As protein: CASTPGTIGGYTF.

The CDR3 nucleotides are TGTGCCGTGCTAGCGGGGGGTAATGAGCAGTTCTTC. Its translation is CAVLAGGNEQFF. The chain couples TRBV10-3 to TRBJ2-1; 11 positions agree with TRBD2. This CDR3 has 12 amino acids. Germline-derived CDR1 and CDR2 are ENHRY and SYGVKD. V lost 11 bases, J lost 7 bases, and 4 bases stayed unmatched.

The chain couples TRBV7-2 to TRBJ2-5; TRBD1 matches at 8 bases. Per germline, CDR1 SGHTA and CDR2 FQGNSA. This CDR3 contains 15 residues. V shed 3 bases, J shed 4 bases, and the junction held 7 bases outside the gene matches. CDR3 nucleotide sequence: TGTGCCAGCAGCTTTCAGGGGGCAACTCCAGAGACCCAGTACTTC. It yields the protein CASSFQGATPETQYF. Complete variable domain (other parts from reference TRBV7-2 and TRBJ2-5): GAGVSQSPSNKVTEKGKDVELRCDPISGHTALYWYRQSLGQGLEFLIYFQGNSAPDKSGLPSDRFSAERTGGSVSTLTIQRTQQEDSAVYLCASSFQGATPETQYFGPGTRLLVL.

The genes are TRBV14 and TRBJ1-2, with 10 bases lining up with TRBD1. V dropped 3 bases and J dropped 4; count of bases not matched to a gene: 2. Germline loops: CDR1 SGHDN, CDR2 FVKESK. This CDR3 has 14 amino acids. In DNA form, the CDR3 reads TGTGCCAGCAGCCAGACAGGGGGCGGCTATGGCTACACCTTC. As protein: CASSQTGGGYGYTF.

J is TRBJ1-5 and V is TRBV28, with D uncertain. This CDR3 comprises 14 residues. Trimming removed 4 bases at V and 2 bases at J, with 9 bases between. The germline gives CDR1 MDHEN, CDR2 SYDVKM. The CDR3 nucleotides are TGTGCCAGCAGTTCCCCGAGCGGCAATCAGCCCCAGCATTTT. Translation gives CASSSPSGNQPQHF.

This clone was seen more than once but under ten times. The chain recombines TRBV5-4 with TRBJ2-7; 8 nucleotides match TRBD1. The CDR3 runs 14 residues. The germline V gene has CDR1 SGHNT and CDR2 YYREEE (reference sequence). Losses at the gene ends were 4 bases for V and 2 bases for J; bases not matched to a gene: 5. This CDR3 reads CASSQDRVAYEQYF. The DNA of the CDR3 is TGTGCCAGCAGCCAGGACAGGGTTGCCTACGAGCAGTACTTC.

The chain links TRBV6-1 to TRBJ1-6, with D uncertain. The V gene's germline CDR1 is MNHNS and CDR2 SASEGT. This CDR3 region has 16 residues. Trimming removed 4 bases from V and 3 bases from J, with 13 bases in between. CDR3 in amino acids: CASSAEFWSYNSPLHF. Here the CDR3 DNA reads TGTGCCAGCAGTGCCGAGTTTTGGAGCTATAATTCACCCCTCCACTTT.

The chain links TRBV7-8 to TRBJ1-2, with D maybe TRBD1 (6 bases). This CDR3 is built from 14 residues. CDR1 SGHVS and CDR2 FQNEAQ come from the germline V gene. Trimming removed 5 bases from V and 2 bases from J, with 12 bases in between. In nucleotides, the CDR3 is TGTGCCAGCAGCAAGGACAGCGGAAACTATGGCTACACCTTC. Residues: CASSKDSGNYGYTF.

With respect to this clone: Other DNA sequences of this sample code for an identical CDR3. The chain employs TRBV20-1 and TRBJ2-7, with D possibly TRBD2 on 5 matching bases. The germline V and J ends were trimmed by 3 bases and 4 bases, with 7 bases remaining between them. The CDR3 covers 11 residues. The germline V gene has CDR1 DFQATT and CDR2 SNEGSKA (reference sequence). As DNA, the CDR3 is TGCAGTGCTAGGAGAGGGTACGAGCAGTACTTC. Translation: CSARRGYEQYF.

This chain's CDR3 is CASRGQGFGNQPQHF. CDR3 DNA sequence: TGTGCCAGCAGGGGACAGGGGTTTGGCAATCAGCCCCAGCATTTT. The V and J genes are TRBV28 and TRBJ1-5, with TRBD1 identical over 10 bases. The CDR3 is made up of 15 amino acids. V was pared by 6 bases and J by 2 bases, with 4 bases of the junction left unmatched. Germline-derived CDR1 and CDR2 are MDHEN and SYDVKM.

The genes are TRBV11-1 and TRBJ1-1, with D unclear. Trimming took off 5 bases at V and 5 bases at J, with 12 bases between the two ends. This CDR3 contains 13 residues. In germline, CDR1 is SGHAT, CDR2 FQDESV (reference sequence). The CDR3 DNA sequence: TGTGCCAGCAGCACCCCCTCGGGGACTGAAGCTTTCTTT. It translates to CASSTPSGTEAFF.

The chain carries TRBV5-1 and TRBJ1-1; TRBD1 matches at 9 bases. The trim removed 2 bases at V and 6 bases at J, leaving 8 bases unmatched. Germline CDR1 SGHRS, CDR2 YFSETQ. This CDR3 has 15 residues. CDR3 sequence: CASSLTGGAAAEAFF. CDR3 nucleotides: TGCGCCAGCAGCTTAACAGGGGGCGCCGCCGCTGAAGCTTTCTTT. Full variable domain (remainder filled in from reference TRBV5-1 and TRBJ1-1): KAGVTQTPRYLIKTRGQQVTLSCSPISGHRSVSWYQQTPGQGLQFLFEYFSETQRNKGNFPGRFSGRQFSNSRSEMNVSTLELGDSALYLCASSLTGGAAAEAFFGQGTRLTVV.

The V and J genes are TRBV6-5 and TRBJ1-2; 8 bases align to TRBD1. V shed 8 bases and J 4 bases; nucleotides not matched to a gene: 6. CDR1 is MNHEY and CDR2 is SVGAGI in the germline V gene. This CDR3 has 13 amino acids. This CDR3 is CASYRGQGYGYTF. CDR3 in DNA: TGTGCCAGCTACCGCGGACAGGGCTATGGCTACACCTTC.

This chain joins TRBV5-6 and TRBJ1-5; D call uncertain. The CDR3 consists of 14 residues. V was cut by 3 bases and J by 6 bases, with 13 bases left in between. The germline CDR1 and CDR2 sequences are SGHDT and YYEEEE. CDR3 in amino acids: CASSSGRVGQPQHF. The CDR3 nucleotides are TGTGCCAGCAGCTCGGGGAGGGTCGGTCAGCCCCAGCATTTT.

This rearrangement joins TRBV10-3 to TRBJ2-3; 8 bases are shared with TRBD1. CDR1 and CDR2 (germline): ENHRY, SYGVKD. The CDR3 runs to 16 residues. Here the CDR3 reads CASTAGGGIGTDTQYF. For the CDR3, the DNA is TGTGCATCGACCGCAGGGGGCGGGATAGGTACAGATACGCAGTATTTT.

The chain links TRBV7-9 to TRBJ1-6; TRBD1 aligns across 7 bases. This CDR3 has 15 residues. V dropped 0 bases and J dropped 7; count of bases not matched to a gene: 3. Germline V lookup: CDR1 SEHNR, CDR2 FQNEAQ (reference sequence). CDR3 sequence: CASSLAGTENSPLHF. The CDR3 DNA is TGTGCCAGCAGCTTAGCCGGGACAGAAAATTCACCCCTCCACTTT.